The 15 T cell receptor beta chains presented below share a single source sample, sequenced in a study of T cell responses to AZD1222 COVID-19 vaccine. The method was immunoSEQ multiplex PCR; TCRdb's version includes in-frame clones alone and lacks a portion of them. This table has 120,000 to 150,000 clones, around 90% appearing once. The sample here was peripheral blood, taken on day 0 of AZD1222 vaccination. These receptors were obtained from an adult in good health.

This clone was found once. CDR3 residues: CASSFQGATNEKLFF. The CDR3 coding sequence is TGTGCCAGCAGTTTCCAGGGGGCTACTAATGAAAAACTGTTTTTT. This chain joins TRBV27 and TRBJ1-4, with 8 bases aligning to TRBD1. Losses at the gene ends were 3 bases for V and 2 bases for J; bases not matched to a gene: 2. Germline V CDR1 and CDR2: MNHEY, SMNVEV (reference sequence). This CDR3 has 15 residues.

There are a few counts of this clone. This rearrangement joins TRBV18 to TRBJ1-2; D is perhaps TRBD1 (5 bases). Trimming pared 1 base from V and 6 bases from J, leaving 12 bases between. Looked up from germline, CDR1 is KGHSH and CDR2 is LQKENI. The CDR3 extends over 14 amino acids. The DNA of the CDR3 is TGTGCCAGCTCACCACTTTCCGGAGGGGATGGCTACACCTTC. Encoded protein: CASSPLSGGDGYTF.

This chain links TRBV12-5 with TRBJ2-7; D gene ambiguous. The V end lost 7 bases, the J end lost 6 bases, and 16 bases lay between the germline ends. There are 13 residues in the CDR3. The germline CDR1 and CDR2 sequences are LGHNT and FRNRAP. The CDR3 loop is CASASQYTGEQYF. The CDR3 DNA reads as TGTGCTAGTGCCTCTCAATACACGGGCGAGCAGTACTTC.

The chain has TRBV4-1 and TRBJ1-1; no clear D gene. The germline V gene has CDR1 MGHRA and CDR2 YSYEKL. The CDR3 sequence is 17 residues long. V lost 2 bases and J lost 0, with 16 bases in between. The CDR3 nucleotides read TGCGCCAGCAGCCAATTTTTTCATGGAATTTTGAACACTGAAGCTTTCTTT. Translated, it gives CASSQFFHGILNTEAFF.

V is TRBV11-2 and J is TRBJ2-3, with D maybe TRBD2 (6 bases). V gave up 0 bases and J gave up 0 bases, with 7 bases separating them. CDR1 and CDR2 (germline): SGHAT, FQNNGV. This CDR3 region has 15 residues. Here the CDR3 reads CASSLDGTSTDTQYF. In DNA, the CDR3 is TGTGCCAGCAGCTTAGATGGGACTAGCACAGATACGCAGTATTTT.

This sequence joins TRBV2 and TRBJ2-5; 14 bases match TRBD2. The ends lost 6 bases at V and 4 bases at J; junction bases unmatched: 7. The CDR3 extends over 16 amino acids. Germline CDR1 SNHLY, CDR2 FYNNEI. The CDR3 here is CASSETSGRVGETQYF. DNA of the CDR3: TGTGCCAGCAGCGAGACTAGCGGGAGGGTCGGAGAGACCCAGTACTTC.

The chain is built from TRBV6-4 and TRBJ2-2; D gene unclear. Germline-derived CDR1 and CDR2 are MRHNA and SNTAGT. The CDR3 runs to 14 residues. Trimming removed 4 bases at V and 6 bases at J, with 12 bases between. The CDR3 region is CASSVGLDAGELFF. CDR3 nucleotide sequence: TGTGCCAGCAGTGTGGGCTTGGACGCCGGGGAGCTGTTTTTT.

The CDR3, as DNA: TGCGCCAGCAGCCAAAAGATGAGGGGTCTGTTAGCCGGGGAGCTGTTTTTT. Its protein is CASSQKMRGLLAGELFF. The genes are TRBV4-1 and TRBJ2-2; D could derive from TRBD1 or TRBD2 (5 bases each). The V end lost 2 bases, the J end lost 6 bases, and 19 bases lay between the germline ends. Germline V lookup: CDR1 MGHRA, CDR2 YSYEKL. This CDR3 region has 17 residues.

In its sample, this clone was seen a few times. The chain employs TRBV27 and TRBJ1-2, with D unclear. The V end was cut by 6 bases, the J end by 2 bases, with 10 bases between. Germline CDR1 reads MNHEY; CDR2 reads SMNVEV (reference sequence). The CDR3 totals 13 residues. As DNA, the CDR3 is TGTGCCAGCAGCCGGACTGAAAACTATGGCTACACCTTC. This codes for CASSRTENYGYTF.

The V call is TRBV3-1 (or the pseudogene TRBV3-2), the J call TRBJ1-2, with no clear D. Germline V CDR1 and CDR2: LGHDT, YNNKEL (reference sequence). The CDR3 sequence is 15 residues long. Trimming took off 3 bases at V and 0 bases at J, with 11 bases between the two ends. The CDR3 spells CASSQYTLTNYGYTF. The CDR3 DNA reads as TGTGCCAGCAGCCAGTATACTCTTACTAACTATGGCTACACCTTC.

The chain carries TRBV19 and TRBJ1-1; 9 nucleotides line up with TRBD1. V gave up 0 bases and J gave up 8 bases; unmatched junction bases: 4. This CDR3 has 14 amino acids. Germline values: CDR1 LNHDA, CDR2 SQIVND (reference sequence). The CDR3: CASSIDHRGREAFF. As DNA, the CDR3 is TGTGCCAGTAGTATAGATCACAGGGGGCGGGAAGCTTTCTTT.

The V and J genes are TRBV19 and TRBJ1-6; the D gene is possibly TRBD1 (6 bases). There are 14 residues in the CDR3. The germline V gene encodes CDR1 LNHDA and CDR2 SQIVND (reference sequence). Trimming stripped 3 bases from V and 7 bases from J, with 10 bases between. The CDR3 here is CASSMRGGNSPLHF. The CDR3 nucleotides are TGTGCCAGTAGTATGCGGGGGGGCAATTCACCCCTCCACTTT.

The chain is built from TRBV7-9 and TRBJ2-6, with unresolved D. The CDR3 covers 15 residues. V gave up 1 base and J gave up 5 bases, with 9 bases separating them. In germline, CDR1 is SEHNR, CDR2 FQNEAQ (reference sequence). CDR3 sequence reads: CASSLVNSRANVLTF. The CDR3 DNA follows: TGTGCCAGCAGCTTAGTAAACTCCAGGGCCAACGTCCTGACTTTC.

This chain uses TRBV28 with TRBJ1-1; TRBD1 might be the D (5 bases). The ends were cut back, 1 base at V and 10 bases at J, with 19 bases in the middle. The CDR3 runs 15 residues. Germline CDR1 MDHEN, CDR2 SYDVKM. As DNA, the CDR3 is TGTGCCAGCAGTTTATTACAGGTTCGCCAGGGAGGAGCTTTCTTT. This translates into CASSLLQVRQGGAFF.

The V and J genes are TRBV5-1 and TRBJ2-7; the match to TRBD1 covers 9 bases. Germline loops: CDR1 SGHRS, CDR2 YFSETQ. The trim removed 2 bases at V and 2 bases at J, leaving 8 bases unmatched. The CDR3 has 16 residues. The DNA of the CDR3 is TGCGCCAGCAGCTTACCCCGGGACAGGGAGGCCTACGAGCAGTACTTC. Its translation: CASSLPRDREAYEQYF.